This T cell receptor (beta chain) was captured in a study of siplizumab effects on memory and regulatory T cells. Study results and caveats: Apparently key alloresponse contributors, naive T cells also seemed more diverse than memory cells. Siplizumab brought about a significant reduction in alloreactive sequences traceable to unstimulated CD4+ memory cells.

The data were produced by immunoSEQ multiplex PCR, yet TCRdb's version contains in-frame clones alone and is incomplete. The repertoire holds 65,000 to 70,000 clones, with approximately 88% as singletons. Turning to this clone: Antigen specificity is unknown.

This CDR3 is 14 amino acids long. Per germline, CDR1 WNHNN and CDR2 SYGVQD (reference sequence). V shed 3 bases and J 7 bases; nucleotides not matched to a gene: 3. Sequencing was performed on Tregs sorted from blood. The gene calls are TRBV10-1 and TRBJ2-1; 10 bases map to TRBD2. The TCR originated in a human donor in good health. The CDR3: CASSEAGGPNEQFF. The CDR3 coding sequence is TGCGCCAGCAGTGAAGCGGGAGGGCCGAATGAGCAGTTCTTC.